Listed here are 21 T cell receptor beta chains from one sample, sequenced in a study of regulatory T cells in long-lasting Graves disease. In building TCR beta libraries, iRepertoire HTBI primers were used together with Arm-PCR of CDR3 regions. TCRdb called the multiplex PCR reads again in MiXCR, with one record for every CDR3 protein. Of under 450,000 distinct CDR3 sequences listed, roughly a quarter were seen once; the top ten hold roughly 30%. Time point indicated: persistent/refractory GD, antithyroid drugs over 5 years with positive TRAb. PBMCs provided the RNA from which the TCR library was made. The sample in question was peripheral blood mononuclear cells (PBMCs), obtained when the disease was refractory, from a patient treated with antithyroid drugs. These receptor sequences come from a female donor with Graves disease.

This clonotype occurred many times. The chain is built from TRBV7-2 and TRBJ2-7; D gene unclear. The length of the CDR3 is 10 residues. The V and J ends lost 6 bases and 3 bases respectively, with 3 bases between them. Germline V gene lookup returns CDR1 SGHTA and CDR2 FQGNSA. The CDR3 DNA sequence: TGTGCCAGCAGTGTCTACGAGCAGTACTTC. It is translated as CASSVYEQYF.

The chain joins TRBV5-1 to TRBJ2-7; D is tentatively TRBD1 or TRBD2 (5 bases each). Per germline, CDR1 SGHRS and CDR2 YFSETQ. The CDR3 is made up of 15 amino acids. V was pared by 2 bases and J by 2 bases, with 14 bases between. The CDR3 nucleotides are TGCGCCAGCAGCTTACGGGGCCCTGTAACCTACGAGCAGTACTTC. It specifies CASSLRGPVTYEQYF.

A few counts support this clonotype. This chain uses TRBV27 with TRBJ2-3; tentatively, D is TRBD1 or TRBD2 (5 bases each). The CDR3 extends over 14 amino acids. Germline loops: CDR1 MNHEY, CDR2 SMNVEV (reference sequence). The V end lost 6 bases, the J end lost 8 bases, and 18 bases lay between the germline ends. The CDR3 protein is CASSRGPSPVTQYF. The DNA of the CDR3 is TGTGCCAGCAGCCGGGGACCGTCTCCTGTTACGCAGTATTTT.

DNA of the CDR3: TGCGCCAGCAGCTTGGGGTCAGGACTGTACCAAGAGACCCAGTACTTC. Translating gives CASSLGSGLYQETQYF. The chain joins TRBV5-1 to TRBJ2-5; weak D call: TRBD2 (5 bases). This CDR3 contains 16 residues. Trimming stripped 0 bases from V and 0 bases from J, with 12 bases between. Germline assignment: CDR1 SGHRS and CDR2 YFSETQ.

This chain joins TRBV13 and TRBJ2-2; D is unclear. Trimming took off 2 bases at V and 1 base at J, with 11 bases between the two ends. This CDR3 has 16 residues. Per the germline V gene, CDR1 is PRHDT and CDR2 is FYEKMQ (reference sequence). The CDR3 DNA is TGTGCCAGCAGCTTAAGCCAGACTTGGAACACCGGGGAGCTGTTTTTT. Protein product: CASSLSQTWNTGELFF.

The chain joins TRBV30 to TRBJ2-7; TRBD1 matches at 7 bases. V gave up 5 bases and J gave up 1 base; unmatched junction bases: 8. CDR3 size: 14 residues. Germline CDR1 reads GTSNPN; CDR2 reads SVGIG (reference sequence). The CDR3 bases are TGTGCCTGGTCAGGGACAGAACTTTCCTACGAGCAGTACTTC. It encodes CAWSGTELSYEQYF.

There are many counts of this clonotype. The chain employs TRBV6-2 or TRBV6-3 and TRBJ1-3; no clear D. The V and J ends lost 0 bases and 0 bases respectively, with 9 bases between them. The CDR3 covers 16 residues. Germline V gives CDR1 MNHEY, CDR2 SVGEGT. The CDR3 loop is CASSYSTILSGNTIYF. As DNA, the CDR3 is TGTGCCAGCAGTTACTCGACAATTCTCTCTGGAAACACCATATATTTT.

This clonotype was detected many times. The chain joins TRBV28 to TRBJ2-2; D may be TRBD2 (6 bases). This CDR3 contains 18 residues. Trimming cost V 7 bases and J 0 bases, with 21 bases left between them. The germline gives CDR1 MDHEN, CDR2 SYDVKM. CDR3 protein: CASTIRLGRGANTGELFF. Written as DNA, the CDR3 is TGTGCCAGCACTATCCGATTAGGGCGGGGCGCGAACACCGGGGAGCTGTTTTTT.

This clonotype occurred a few times. The CDR3 here is CASSQRSYGYTF. The CDR3 coding sequence is TGTGCCAGCAGCCAAAGGTCCTATGGCTACACCTTC. The chain recombines TRBV7-2 with TRBJ1-2, with no clear D. V gave up 5 bases and J gave up 4 bases, with 8 bases separating them. CDR1 is SGHTA, CDR2 FQGNSA, per germline. The CDR3 contains 12 residues.

A remark on this clonotype: A read error is possible here, since a much larger clone lies one base away. The chain has TRBV6-5 and TRBJ2-7; 10 nucleotides agree with TRBD2. Germline CDR1 and CDR2: MNHEY and SVGAGI. This CDR3 comprises 17 residues. With 2 bases clipped from V and 2 bases from J, the junction kept 9 bases outside the gene matches. CDR3 residues: CASSYPTPSGRPYEQYF. The CDR3 DNA sequence: TGTGCCAGCAGTTACCCGACCCCTAGCGGGAGACCCTACGAGCAGTACTTC.

This clonotype was counted at least ten times. V usage is TRBV28 and J usage is TRBJ2-7; D not resolved. Germline loops: CDR1 MDHEN, CDR2 SYDVKM. The V gene lost 8 bases and the J gene lost 1 base, with 9 bases spanning the gap. The CDR3 totals 12 residues. The CDR3 here is CASLRESYEQYF. For the CDR3, the DNA is TGTGCCAGCCTTAGGGAATCCTACGAGCAGTACTTC.

At least ten counts were recorded for this clonotype. V and J are TRBV6-1 and TRBJ1-2; 7 positions agree with TRBD1. This CDR3 is 12 amino acids long. V was pared by 11 bases and J by 7 bases, with 10 bases of the junction left unmatched. Germline lookup yields CDR1 MNHNS and CDR2 SASEGT. CDR3 loop: CALRQGGPGYTF. The CDR3 DNA reads as TGTGCCCTAAGACAGGGCGGGCCTGGCTACACCTTC.

This chain joins TRBV5-1 and TRBJ2-5; D is undetermined. The germline CDR1 and CDR2 sequences are SGHRS and YFSETQ. The CDR3 has 13 amino acids. V shed 4 bases and J shed 2 bases, with 9 bases lying between them. Written as DNA, the CDR3 is TGCGCCAGCAGCGGCGCAGTGCAAGAGACCCAGTACTTC. This codes for CASSGAVQETQYF.

J is TRBJ2-7 and V is TRBV6-2 or TRBV6-3; 7 bases fit TRBD1. The V gene end was trimmed by 3 bases and the J gene end by 2 bases; junction bases not matched to a gene: 10. The CDR3 is 16 amino acids. Germline V gene lookup returns CDR1 MNHEY and CDR2 SVGEGT. This chain's CDR3 is CASSYSVDRAPYEQYF. The CDR3 DNA is TGTGCCAGCAGTTATTCAGTCGACAGGGCTCCCTACGAGCAGTACTTC.

This clonotype came up many times. The rearrangement joins TRBV28 to TRBJ1-2; 7 positions agree with TRBD1. Losses at the gene ends were 8 bases for V and 5 bases for J; bases not matched to a gene: 14. Per germline, CDR1 MDHEN and CDR2 SYDVKM. The CDR3 spans 15 residues. Here the CDR3 reads CASRDPRGRGYGYTF. CDR3 sequence (DNA): TGTGCCAGCCGAGATCCCCGGGGCAGGGGGTATGGCTACACCTTC.

J is TRBJ2-2 and V is TRBV4-1; D is unclear. CDR3 length: 15 amino acids. The V and J ends lost 2 bases and 9 bases respectively, with 16 bases between them. CDR1 is MGHRA, CDR2 YSYEKL, per germline. The CDR3 DNA sequence: TGCGCCAGCAGCCAAATAACGGCTGTAGCACGGGAGCTGTTTTTT. Translated, it gives CASSQITAVARELFF.

This clonotype showed up many times. The chain joins TRBV12-3 or TRBV12-4 to TRBJ1-5; D might be TRBD1 (5 bases). The ends were cut back, 6 bases at V and 2 bases at J, with 17 bases in the middle. CDR3 length: 16 residues. The CDR3 DNA follows: TGTGCCAGCAGCCTCGGAGGTCTGGGGCGCAATCAGCCCCAGCATTTT. It specifies CASSLGGLGRNQPQHF.

This clonotype was detected a few times. J is TRBJ1-3 and V is TRBV10-3; D is unresolved. CDR3 size: 14 residues. CDR1 and CDR2 from the germline V gene are ENHRY and SYGVKD. Trimming removed 6 bases from V and 2 bases from J, with 11 bases in between. The CDR3 here is CAIRGDLTGNTIYF. The CDR3 nucleotides are TGTGCCATCAGGGGAGATCTTACTGGAAACACCATATATTTT.

This clonotype was counted many times. The CDR3 coding sequence is TGTGCCAGCAGTTCGGACGGGGGAAAGCAGACCCAGTACTTC. This sequence encodes CASSSDGGKQTQYF. The V gene is TRBV12-3 or TRBV12-4, the J gene TRBJ2-5; a possible D gene is TRBD2 (6 bases). The CDR3 length is 14 residues. V shed 4 bases and J shed 6 bases, with 15 bases lying between them.

The rearrangement joins TRBV20-1 to TRBJ2-5; the match to TRBD1 covers 10 bases. This CDR3 contains 16 residues. Unmatched junction bases numbered 15, after V lost 2 bases and J lost 9 bases. The V gene's germline CDR1 is DFQATT and CDR2 SNEGSKA (reference sequence). DNA of the CDR3: TGCAGTGCTAGAATTGGGGACAGGGGATCTTTAAAAGCCCAGTACTTC. This codes for CSARIGDRGSLKAQYF.

In this sample, this clonotype turned up many times. The gene calls are TRBV6-1 and TRBJ1-1; unclear D gene. Germline V lookup: CDR1 MNHNS, CDR2 SASEGT. The CDR3 has 13 residues. V was trimmed by 7 bases and J by 6 bases, leaving 15 bases between them. The CDR3 DNA sequence: TGTGCCAGCACGTCTAAAGGGTCTTCTGAAGCTTTCTTT. It yields the protein CASTSKGSSEAFF.